This T cell receptor beta chain was sequenced in a study of radiation and T cells in renal cell carcinoma. General study points: In blood, top tumor clones expanded by 2 weeks, shrinking by 4.

As to this clone: No antigen is known for it.

The CDR3 sequence is 13 residues long. CDR1 SEHNR and CDR2 FQNEAQ come from the germline V gene (reference sequence). Trimming removed 6 bases from V and 5 bases from J, with 8 bases in between. Only in-frame clones appear in the TCRdb table, and some are missing; sequencing was by immunoSEQ multiplex PCR. The table records roughly 130,000 clones, 85% to 90% of them present only once. Time point reported: blood 2 weeks post-SBRT. The treatment was: 15 Gy SBRT to primary tumor, nephrectomy 4 weeks later. The patient's renal cell carcinoma had clear cell pathology. The chain uses TRBV7-9 and TRBJ1-6; D is perhaps TRBD1 (5 bases). Sequences were derived from blood, sampled from a patient whose treatment included radiotherapy and nephrectomy. The TCR was taken from a woman in her sixties or seventies with renal cell carcinoma. CDR3 protein: CASRAGDNSPLHF. The CDR3 bases are TGTGCCAGCAGGGCGGGGGATAATTCACCCCTCCACTTT.